The next 22 T cell receptor beta chains were all read from a single sample in a study of regulatory T cells in long-lasting Graves disease. To make TCR beta libraries, researchers used iRepertoire HTBI primers and Arm-PCR of CDR3 regions. TCRdb passed the multiplex PCR reads through MiXCR, listing each CDR3 protein once. The table has hundreds of thousands of distinct CDR3 sequences, about a fifth seen once. The time point denotes: persistent/refractory GD, antithyroid drugs over 5 years with positive TRAb. Scientists built the TCR library using RNA that was extracted from PBMCs. The sequences come from peripheral blood mononuclear cells (PBMCs), collected when the disease was refractory, from a patient treated with antithyroid drugs. These receptors all stem from a female donor with Graves disease.

This clonotype was seen a handful of times. The chain is built from TRBV7-6 and TRBJ2-2; D is possibly TRBD1 (6 bases). CDR3 size: 11 residues. Per germline, CDR1 SGHVS and CDR2 FNYEAQ. V was pared by 10 bases and J by 8 bases, with 11 bases between. The chain's CDR3 is CATLRGGELFF. Here the CDR3 DNA reads TGTGCCACCCTTAGGGGGGGGGAGCTGTTTTTT.

This clonotype came up a few times. The chain combines TRBV9 with TRBJ2-2; perhaps D is TRBD1 or TRBD2 (7 bases each). The germline V and J ends were trimmed by 3 bases and 5 bases, with 23 bases remaining between them. The CDR3 extends over 18 amino acids. From germline, CDR1 is SGDLS and CDR2 YYNGEE. The CDR3 sequence: CASSEGGGRTLGTGELFF. The CDR3 DNA reads TGTGCCAGCAGCGAGGGAGGGGGCAGGACCCTTGGGACCGGGGAGCTGTTTTTT.

This clonotype has more than one count but fewer than ten. The rearrangement joins TRBV11-3 to TRBJ2-5; maybe TRBD2 (6 bases). This CDR3 comprises 15 residues. Germline V lookup: CDR1 SGHNT, CDR2 YENEEA. V was clipped by 0 bases and J by 5 bases, with 13 bases between them. This chain's CDR3 is CASSLDRAGWETQYF. CDR3 DNA: TGTGCCAGCAGCTTAGATCGGGCGGGATGGGAGACCCAGTACTTC.

This clonotype was seen a handful of times. This sequence joins TRBV29-1 and TRBJ2-1; D is possibly TRBD2 (6 bases). The CDR3 extends over 13 amino acids. Germline V gene sequence: CDR1 SQVTM, CDR2 ANQGSEA. V lost 3 bases and J lost 5, with 11 bases in between. CDR3: CSVDQGGDNEQFF. CDR3 coding DNA: TGCAGCGTTGACCAGGGCGGGGACAATGAGCAGTTCTTC.

The rearrangement uses TRBV27 and TRBJ2-3; D assignment may be TRBD1 or TRBD2 (5 bases each). Germline V gene lookup returns CDR1 MNHEY and CDR2 SMNVEV (reference sequence). The V gene lost 3 bases and the J gene lost 1 base, with 11 bases spanning the gap. This CDR3 spans 15 amino acids. CDR3 DNA sequence: TGTGCCAGCAGTTTGGGGGTATCCCGCACAGATACGCAGTATTTT. It is translated as CASSLGVSRTDTQYF.

This clonotype was found a few times. The J gene is TRBJ2-1, the V gene TRBV11-2, with D possibly TRBD2 on 5 matching bases. The length of the CDR3 is 14 residues. From germline, CDR1 is SGHAT and CDR2 FQNNGV. V was pared by 0 bases and J by 2 bases, with 5 bases between. DNA for the CDR3: TGTGCCAGCAGCTTAGACGGGGCCTACAATGAGCAGTTCTTC. It encodes CASSLDGAYNEQFF. The full variable domain, rest sourced from reference TRBV11-2 and TRBJ2-1, is EAGVAQSPRYKIIEKRQSVAFWCNPISGHATLYWYQQILGQGPKLLIQFQNNGVVDDSQLPKDRFSAERLKGVDSTLKIQPAKLEDSAVYLCASSLDGAYNEQFFGPGTRLTVL.

This clonotype was counted ten times or more. V usage is TRBV7-9 and J usage is TRBJ1-5; D is unresolved. This CDR3 is built from 16 residues. Germline CDR1 reads SEHNR; CDR2 reads FQNEAQ (reference sequence). The V and J ends lost 0 bases and 2 bases respectively, with 11 bases between them. Here the CDR3 DNA reads TGTGCCAGCAGCTTAGCGAGAGGGCAGGGCAATCAGCCCCAGCATTTT. The encoded protein is CASSLARGQGNQPQHF.

The chain combines TRBV6-1 with TRBJ2-3; D possibly corresponds to TRBD1 (5 bases). The CDR3 is 12 amino acids. V dropped 7 bases and J dropped 8 bases, with 13 bases sitting between them. The germline gives CDR1 MNHNS, CDR2 SASEGT. CDR3: CASIDGGATQYF. The CDR3 DNA sequence: TGTGCCAGCATCGACGGTGGGGCTACGCAGTATTTT.

This clonotype has at least ten counts. The gene calls are TRBV7-8 and TRBJ2-7; possibly TRBD1 for D (5 bases). Trimming pared 4 bases from V and 6 bases from J, leaving 22 bases between. The CDR3 sequence is 16 residues long. CDR1 is SGHVS, CDR2 FQNEAQ, per germline. DNA for the CDR3: TGTGCCAGCAGCTCAGTGCCTACAGGAAACCAGGGCGAGCAGTACTTC. It specifies CASSSVPTGNQGEQYF.

CDR3 coding DNA: TGTGCCAGTAGTACCCCGACCGGCTCTATTGGGTATGGCTACACCTTC. Amino acids: CASSTPTGSIGYGYTF. This sequence joins TRBV19 and TRBJ1-2; D uncertain. Trimming left V 4 bases short and J 5 bases short, with 20 bases between. The CDR3 contains 16 residues. CDR1 and CDR2 (germline): LNHDA, SQIVND (reference sequence).

The chain uses TRBV5-1 and TRBJ1-1; 9 nucleotides align to TRBD1. From germline, CDR1 is SGHRS and CDR2 YFSETQ. The length of the CDR3 is 15 residues. The V segment lost 4 bases and the J segment 1 base; nucleotides outside the gene matches: 5. CDR3 protein: CASSTTGQGNTEAFF. The CDR3 region has the DNA TGCGCCAGCAGCACTACGGGACAGGGGAACACTGAAGCTTTCTTT.

The chain recombines TRBV30 with TRBJ1-2, with TRBD1 as a possible D gene (5 bases). The V end was cut by 2 bases, the J end by 5 bases, with 15 bases between. The CDR3 length is 14 residues. In germline, CDR1 is GTSNPN, CDR2 SVGIG (reference sequence). The CDR3 here is CAWSTSGSPYGYTF. CDR3 DNA: TGTGCCTGGAGTACATCAGGGTCCCCGTATGGCTACACCTTC.

This clonotype was seen ten or more times. V is TRBV10-3 and J is TRBJ1-2; 7 bases match TRBD1. The germline V gene encodes CDR1 ENHRY and CDR2 SYGVKD. J gave up 1 base and V 5 bases, and 4 bases lay outside the gene matches. The CDR3 length is 14 residues. The CDR3 sequence is CAISRQGLNYGYTF. In DNA, the CDR3 is TGTGCCATCAGTAGACAGGGCCTTAACTATGGCTACACCTTC.

This clonotype was counted many times. The rearrangement uses TRBV7-2 and TRBJ2-7, with unresolved D. The CDR3 loop spans 14 amino acids. Germline lookup yields CDR1 SGHTA and CDR2 FQGNSA. Trimming stripped 1 base from V and 0 bases from J, with 7 bases between. CDR3 DNA sequence: TGTGCCAGCAGCTTAGGACGGGTCTCCTACGAGCAGTACTTC. Amino acids: CASSLGRVSYEQYF.

A note on this clonotype: The conserved phenylalanine or tryptophan is not found at the CDR3 terminus, so this likely reflects a read error. V is TRBV3-1 and J is TRBJ1-1; D might be TRBD1 (5 bases). The CDR3 loop spans 14 amino acids. CDR1 is LGHDT, CDR2 YNNKEL, per germline (reference sequence). The V end was cut by 4 bases, the J end by 5 bases, with 14 bases between. DNA for the CDR3: TGTGCCAGCAGCCGTAACAGTGGGGGGACTGAAGCTTTCCTT. This encodes CASSRNSGGTEAFL.

This clonotype was picked up many times. The CDR3, as DNA: TGTGCCAGTAGTGGCCGGTCCTTCACAGGGGGCGATGGCTACACCTTC. Amino acid sequence: CASSGRSFTGGDGYTF. The rearrangement joins TRBV19 to TRBJ1-2; the match to TRBD1 covers 9 bases. The ends lost 5 bases at V and 6 bases at J; junction bases unmatched: 13. Germline V gene lookup returns CDR1 LNHDA and CDR2 SQIVND (reference sequence). The CDR3 covers 16 residues.

The chain couples TRBV2 to TRBJ2-1; 7 nucleotides align to TRBD2. Germline V lookup: CDR1 SNHLY, CDR2 FYNNEI. Trimming at V came to 6 bases and at J to 2 bases, leaving 13 bases not matched to a gene. The CDR3 is 17 residues long. Here the CDR3 DNA reads TGTGCCAGCAGAGGCTGGGGGGGGGACGCTGCCTACAATGAGCAGTTCTTC. It encodes CASRGWGGDAAYNEQFF. The entire variable domain, with the rest obtained from reference TRBV2 and TRBJ2-1, is as follows: EPEVTQTPSHQVTQMGQEVILRCVPISNHLYFYWYRQILGQKVEFLVSFYNNEISEKSEIFDDQFSVERPDGSNFTLKIRSTKLEDSAMYFCASRGWGGDAAYNEQFFGPGTRLTVL.

This clonotype was observed a few times. The rearrangement links TRBV7-9 to TRBJ2-7; 9 bases are shared with TRBD1. The CDR3 length is 16 residues. The J segment lost 3 bases and the V segment lost 5 bases, leaving 11 bases of the junction unmatched. Germline assignment: CDR1 SEHNR and CDR2 FQNEAQ (reference sequence). In DNA form, the CDR3 reads TGTGCCAGCAGCATGAACAGGGGGCGAACCCACTACGAGCAGTACTTC. It encodes CASSMNRGRTHYEQYF. The full variable domain, rest sourced from reference TRBV7-9 and TRBJ2-7, is DTGVSQNPRHKITKRGQNVTFRCDPISEHNRLYWYRQTLGQGPEFLTYFQNEAQLEKSRLLSDRFSAERPKGSFSTLEIQRTEQGDSAMYLCASSMNRGRTHYEQYFGPGTRLTVT.

Comment on this clonotype: A read error may be the cause here, since a much bigger clone is one base away. The chain couples TRBV13 to TRBJ2-7; D may match TRBD1 or TRBD2 (5 bases each). CDR1 is PRHDT and CDR2 is FYEKMQ in the germline V gene (reference sequence). Deletions cut 4 bases from V and 1 base from J, with 17 bases between. The CDR3 is 16 amino acids. CDR3 coding DNA: TGTGCCAGCAGCTCCGGGACCGATGGGCTGTCCTACGAGCAGTACTTC. Translation: CASSSGTDGLSYEQYF.

The V and J genes are TRBV20-1 and TRBJ2-3; 15 bases fit TRBD2. The CDR3 length is 19 residues. Germline V CDR1 and CDR2: DFQATT, SNEGSKA (reference sequence). Trimming removed 3 bases from V and 0 bases from J; junction bases left unmatched: 10. This chain's CDR3 is CSASPGLAGGGGSTDTQYF. CDR3 sequence (DNA): TGCAGTGCTAGCCCCGGACTAGCGGGAGGGGGGGGTAGCACAGATACGCAGTATTTT.

This clonotype was detected once. The gene calls are TRBV7-9 and TRBJ1-1; D gene unclear. The CDR3 is 19 residues long. Per the germline V gene, CDR1 is SEHNR and CDR2 is FQNEAQ (reference sequence). The germline V and J ends were trimmed by 1 base and 3 bases, with 24 bases remaining between them. The CDR3: CASSLGGRAIAYMDTEAFF. The CDR3 nucleotides are TGTGCCAGCAGCTTAGGTGGCCGGGCGATCGCTTATATGGACACTGAAGCTTTCTTT.

This clonotype was recorded at least ten times. CDR3 residues: CASSPLSGAETQYF. CDR3 coding DNA: TGTGCCAGCAGTCCTCTTTCAGGGGCAGAGACCCAGTACTTC. This chain joins TRBV12-3 or TRBV12-4 and TRBJ2-5; tentative D call: TRBD1 (6 bases). This CDR3 has 14 residues. V dropped 5 bases and J dropped 4 bases, with 14 bases sitting between them.